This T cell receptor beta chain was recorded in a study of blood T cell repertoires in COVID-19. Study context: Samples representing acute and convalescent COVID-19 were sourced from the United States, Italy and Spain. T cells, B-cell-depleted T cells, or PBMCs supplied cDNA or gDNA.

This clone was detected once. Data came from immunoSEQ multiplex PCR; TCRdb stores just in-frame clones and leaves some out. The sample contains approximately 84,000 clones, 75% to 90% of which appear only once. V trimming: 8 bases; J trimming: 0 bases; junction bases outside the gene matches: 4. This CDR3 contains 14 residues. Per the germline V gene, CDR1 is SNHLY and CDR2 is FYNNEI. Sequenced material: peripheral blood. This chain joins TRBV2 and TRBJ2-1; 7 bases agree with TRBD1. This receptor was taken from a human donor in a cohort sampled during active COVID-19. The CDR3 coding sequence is TGTGCCAGCCAGGGACAGATCTCCTACAATGAGCAGTTCTTC. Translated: CASQGQISYNEQFF.